The present T cell receptor (beta chain) was sequenced within a study of blood T cell repertoires in COVID-19. Across the study: Sources were T cells, B-cell-depleted T cells, or PBMCs; the material itself was cDNA or gDNA.

The ends lost 1 base at V and 5 bases at J; junction bases unmatched: 9. There are 16 residues in the CDR3. Germline V gene lookup returns CDR1 MNHEY and CDR2 SMNVEV (reference sequence). Only in-frame clones appear in the TCRdb table, and some are missing; sequencing was by immunoSEQ multiplex PCR. The sample records 150,000 to 200,000 clones, 75% to 90% being singletons. This clonotype was obtained from a human donor in a cohort sampled during active COVID-19. Sequencing used peripheral blood. The genes are TRBV27 and TRBJ2-3, with 7 positions matching TRBD2. CDR3 protein: CASSLYTGGSVDTQYF. CDR3 bases: TGTGCCAGCAGTTTATACACCGGGGGGAGTGTAGATACGCAGTATTTT.